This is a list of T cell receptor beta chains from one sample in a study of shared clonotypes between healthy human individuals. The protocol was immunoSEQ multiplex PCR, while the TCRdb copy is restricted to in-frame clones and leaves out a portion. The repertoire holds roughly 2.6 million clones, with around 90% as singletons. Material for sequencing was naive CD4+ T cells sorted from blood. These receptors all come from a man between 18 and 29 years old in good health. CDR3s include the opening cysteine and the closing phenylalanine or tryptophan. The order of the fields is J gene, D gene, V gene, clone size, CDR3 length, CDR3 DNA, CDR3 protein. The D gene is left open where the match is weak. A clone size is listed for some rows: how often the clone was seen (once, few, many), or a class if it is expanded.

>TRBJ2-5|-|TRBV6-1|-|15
TGTGCCAGCAGTGAACCTCGGGGCTCCCAAGAGACCCAGTACTTC
CASSEPRGSQETQYF
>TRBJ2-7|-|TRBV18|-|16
TGTGCCAGCTCACTCAATTTGAGGGGCAGCTCCTACGAGCAGTACTTC
CASSLNLRGSSYEQYF
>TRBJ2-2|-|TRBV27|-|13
TGTGCCAGCAGTTTATCCCAAACCGGGGAGCTGTTTTTT
CASSLSQTGELFF
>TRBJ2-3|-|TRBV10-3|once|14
TGTGCCATCAGTGTAATCTCTACCACAGATACGCAGTATTTT
CAISVISTTDTQYF
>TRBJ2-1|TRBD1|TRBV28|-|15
TGTGCCAGCAGTCCCCTAGGGACAGCAAACAATGAGCAGTTCTTC
CASSPLGTANNEQFF
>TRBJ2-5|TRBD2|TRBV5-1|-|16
TGCGCCAGCAGGATAAATAGCGGGAGCATTACAGAGACCCAGTACTTC
CASRINSGSITETQYF
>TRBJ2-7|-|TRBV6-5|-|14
TGTGCCAGCAGTTACTCGCCAGGTACCTACGAGCAGTACTTC
CASSYSPGTYEQYF
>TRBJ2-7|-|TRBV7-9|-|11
TGTGCCAGCAGCCCTTGGGACGAGCAGTACTTC
CASSPWDEQYF
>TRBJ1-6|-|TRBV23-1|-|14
TGCGCCAGCAGTCCCTCGAGGGGGAATTCACCCCTCCACTTT
CASSPSRGNSPLHF
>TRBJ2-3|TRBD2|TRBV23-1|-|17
TGCGCCAGCAGTCTCACCATTCGGCGGGAGGCCCTGAATACGCAGTATTTT
CASSLTIRREALNTQYF
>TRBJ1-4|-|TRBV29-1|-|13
TGCAGCGTAGTACAGGGTTATCGTGAAAAACTGTTTTTT
CSVVQGYREKLFF
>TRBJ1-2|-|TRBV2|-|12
TGTGCCAGCCATGCACAGGACTATGGCTACACCTTC
CASHAQDYGYTF
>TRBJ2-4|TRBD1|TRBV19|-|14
TGTGCCAGTACCCTGACAGGGGGGTTAGACATTCAGTACTTC
CASTLTGGLDIQYF
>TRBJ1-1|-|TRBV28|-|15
TGTGCCAGCAGCCCGGGAGGGGCGGGGAACACTGAAGCTTTCTTT
CASSPGGAGNTEAFF
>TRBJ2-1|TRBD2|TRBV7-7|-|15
TGTGCTAGCAGCCCGGGACTAGCGGCTGGGAATGAGCAGTTCTTC
CASSPGLAAGNEQFF
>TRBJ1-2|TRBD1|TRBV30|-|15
TGTGCCTGGCGACCAACAGGACAGGGGAACTATGGCTACACCTTC
CAWRPTGQGNYGYTF
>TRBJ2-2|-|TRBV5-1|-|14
TGCGCCAGCAGCCTGCAACAGAACACCGGGGAGCTGTTTTTT
CASSLQQNTGELFF
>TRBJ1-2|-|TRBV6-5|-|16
TGTGCCAGCAGTTACCTAGGACTCGGGACTAACTATGGCTACACCTTC
CASSYLGLGTNYGYTF
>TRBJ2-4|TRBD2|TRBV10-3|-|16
TGTGCCATCAGTGAGTCGACGGGAGGGGGTGGAAACATTCAGTACTTC
CAISESTGGGGNIQYF
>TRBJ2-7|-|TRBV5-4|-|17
TGTGCCAGCAGCACGGGGGGGACAGGACATAGCTCCTACGAGCAGTACTTC
CASSTGGTGHSSYEQYF
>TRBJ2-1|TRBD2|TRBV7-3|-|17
TGTGCCAGCAGCTTACACTTCCCGACTAGCGCCTACAATGAGCAGTTCTTC
CASSLHFPTSAYNEQFF
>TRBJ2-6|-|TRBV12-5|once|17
TGTGCTAGTGGTTCCCCAACAGGAGACTCTGGGGCCAACGTCCTGACTTTC
CASGSPTGDSGANVLTF
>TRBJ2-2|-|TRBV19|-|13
TGTGCCAGTATACTTCAGGGTACCGGGGAGCTGTTTTTT
CASILQGTGELFF
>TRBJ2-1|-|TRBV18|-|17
TGTGCCAGCTCGCCAGTCGAGGGATTGGAAACCTACAATGAGCAGTTCTTC
CASSPVEGLETYNEQFF
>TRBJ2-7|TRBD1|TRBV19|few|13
TGTGCCAGTGGGGGACAGGGGGCGTACGAGCAGTACTTC
CASGGQGAYEQYF
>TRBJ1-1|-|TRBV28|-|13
TGTGCCAGCAGTTTAGAAGGCGGCACTGAAGCTTTCTTT
CASSLEGGTEAFF
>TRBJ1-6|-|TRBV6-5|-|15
TGTGCCAGCAGTTACGGGGAAACCCCCAATTCACCCCTCCACTTT
CASSYGETPNSPLHF
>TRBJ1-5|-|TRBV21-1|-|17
TGTGCCAGCAGCATCAGGGGGGGGCGAAAATGCGGACAGCCCCAGCATTTT
CASSIRGGRKCGQPQHF
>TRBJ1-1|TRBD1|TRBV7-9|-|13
TGTGCCAGCCGAACAGGGGGCTTTAGTGAAGCTTTCTTT
CASRTGGFSEAFF
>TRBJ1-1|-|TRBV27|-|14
TGTGCCAGCAGTTTAGTGGGACCCGAAACTCCAGCTTTCTTT
CASSLVGPETPAFF
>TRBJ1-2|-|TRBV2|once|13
TGTGCCAGCAGTCAACAGGCGAACTATGGCTACACCTTC
CASSQQANYGYTF
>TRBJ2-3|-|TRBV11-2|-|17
TGTGCCAGCAGCTTAGATCGAGTCCTCTCAGAGGCAGATACGCAGTATTTT
CASSLDRVLSEADTQYF
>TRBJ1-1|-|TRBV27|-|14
TGTGCCAGCAGTTTATCTCTAAGTGGCACTGAAGCTTTCTTT
CASSLSLSGTEAFF
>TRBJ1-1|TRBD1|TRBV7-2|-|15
TGTGCCAGCAGCTCCAGGGGGATTAGGGACACTGAAGCTTTCTTT
CASSSRGIRDTEAFF
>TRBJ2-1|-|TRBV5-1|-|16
TGCGCCAGCAGCTTGGGTGTGGGGCTATCCTACAATGAGCAGTTCTTC
CASSLGVGLSYNEQFF
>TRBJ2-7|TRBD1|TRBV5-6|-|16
TGTGCCAGCAGCCCCGGGACAGGGAGAAGCTCCTACGAGCAGTACTTC
CASSPGTGRSSYEQYF
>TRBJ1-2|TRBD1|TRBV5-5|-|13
TGTGCCAGCAGCTCGACAGGGATCTATGGCTACACCTTC
CASSSTGIYGYTF
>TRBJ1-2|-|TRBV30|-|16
TGTGCCTGGAGTCCCCTCAACCGGCAAGCTAACTATGGCTACACCTTC
CAWSPLNRQANYGYTF
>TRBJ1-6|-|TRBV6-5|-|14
TGTGCCAGCAGTCGTGACAGCAAGGGTTCACCCCTCCACTTT
CASSRDSKGSPLHF
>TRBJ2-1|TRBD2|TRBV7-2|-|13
TGTGCCAGCAGCTCCTCTAGCGGGTACGAGCAGTTCTTC
CASSSSSGYEQFF
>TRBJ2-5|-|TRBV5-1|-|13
TGCGCCAGCAGGTCGCCGCCGCAAGAGACCCAGTACTTC
CASRSPPQETQYF
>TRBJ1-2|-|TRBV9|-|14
TGTGCCAGCAGCGTAGGACAGGCAGGGTATGGCTACACCTTC
CASSVGQAGYGYTF
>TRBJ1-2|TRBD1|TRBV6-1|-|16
TGTGCCAGCAGTGAAACCCCGACAGGGAACATCTATGGCTACACCTTC
CASSETPTGNIYGYTF
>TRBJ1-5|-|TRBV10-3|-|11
TGTGCCATCAGTGAAGGAAAGACCCAGCATTTT
CAISEGKTQHF
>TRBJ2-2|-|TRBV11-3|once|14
TGTGCCAGCAGCTTAGGAGTACAGGGTGGGGAGCTGTTTTTT
CASSLGVQGGELFF
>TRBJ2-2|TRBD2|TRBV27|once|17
TGTGCCAGCAGTCTCATGATTCTAGCGGGAGATGCCGGGGAGCTGTTTTTT
CASSLMILAGDAGELFF
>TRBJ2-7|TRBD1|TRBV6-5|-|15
TGTGCCAGCAGTCCGAGGACAGGGGCCTTCTACGAGCAGTACTTC
CASSPRTGAFYEQYF
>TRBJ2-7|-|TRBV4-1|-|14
TGCGCCAGCAGCCAAGGCGTTGGATCCTACGAGCAGTACTTC
CASSQGVGSYEQYF
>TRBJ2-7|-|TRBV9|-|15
TGTGCCAGCAGCGTAGAGGGGACGGGCTTCTACGAGCAGTACTTC
CASSVEGTGFYEQYF
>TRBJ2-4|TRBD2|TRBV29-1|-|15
TGCAGCGTAGTCGGGACTAGCGTTGACAAAAACATTCAGTACTTC
CSVVGTSVDKNIQYF